Listed below are T cell receptor beta chains from one sample, sequenced in a study of blood T cell repertoires in COVID-19. Measured with immunoSEQ multiplex PCR; TCRdb has only the in-frame clones, and not every one. The table records approximately 260,000 clones, 75% to 90% of them present only once. The sequencing input was peripheral blood. These receptors were taken from a man aged 50 or older with acute or convalescent COVID-19. Both conserved end residues are part of each CDR3. Fields, in order: D gene, V gene, J gene, clone size, CDR3 DNA, CDR3 protein. The D gene is left open where the match is weak. Part of the rows lack a size; the others show once, few, many or a class for expanded clones.

TRBD1	TRBV15	TRBJ2-7	-	TGTGCCACCAGTTCGGGTGGACCAGGACAGGGAAGCGAGCAGTACTTC	CATSSGGPGQGSEQYF
-	TRBV11-2	TRBJ2-4	-	TGTGCCAGCAGTTCCGACAGGATTCGAAACATTCAGTACTTC	CASSSDRIRNIQYF
TRBD2	TRBV20-1	TRBJ2-5	-	TGCAGTGCCAGTATGACTAGCGACGGAGAGACCCAGTACTTC	CSASMTSDGETQYF
TRBD1	TRBV5-5	TRBJ1-6	-	TGTGCCAGCAGCTCAGCCGGGGACAGGGCTTCACCCCTCCACTTT	CASSSAGDRASPLHF
-	TRBV3-1/TRBV3-2	TRBJ2-2	-	TGTGCCAGCAGCCAAGCGTCGGTATACACCGGGGAGCTGTTTTTT	CASSQASVYTGELFF
TRBD1	TRBV6-1	TRBJ1-2	-	TGTGCCAGCAGTGTTACGCGGACAGGGGATTCCTATGGCTACACCTTC	CASSVTRTGDSYGYTF
TRBD2	TRBV2	TRBJ2-1	-	TGTGCCAGCAGAGAGGGACTAGCGGGATACAATGAGCAGTTCTTC	CASREGLAGYNEQFF
TRBD1	TRBV7-2	TRBJ1-2	-	TGTGCCAGCAGCAGAACGACAGGGTTGGTGCTAGGCTACACCTTC	CASSRTTGLVLGYTF
-	TRBV11-2	TRBJ2-6	-	TGTGCCAGCAGCTTATTGAGTGGGGCCAACGTCCTGACTTTC	CASSLLSGANVLTF
-	TRBV5-4	TRBJ2-5	-	TGTGCCAGCAGCTCGACCGCGGGGCAAGAGACCCAGTACTTC	CASSSTAGQETQYF
-	TRBV5-1	TRBJ2-3	-	TGCGCCAGCAGCGGCAGGGGGGGCACAGATACGCAGTATTTT	CASSGRGGTDTQYF
-	TRBV7-2	TRBJ1-5	-	TGTGCCAGCAGCTTAGGGCCTCACCAACAGCCCCAGCATTTT	CASSLGPHQQPQHF
TRBD2	TRBV3-1/TRBV3-2	TRBJ2-3	-	TGTGCCAGCAGCCCCCTAGCGGGGGGCCCAGATACGCAGTATTTT	CASSPLAGGPDTQYF
TRBD2	TRBV5-4	TRBJ2-7	-	TGTGCCAGCAGCGTGGGACTAGTAAATAACGAGCAGTACTTC	CASSVGLVNNEQYF
-	TRBV7-3	TRBJ2-1	-	TGTGCCAGCAGCTTATGGGCCGACAATGAGCAGTTCTTC	CASSLWADNEQFF
-	TRBV7-9	TRBJ2-4	-	TGTGCCAGCAGCTTGGACAGTCCGAACATTCAGTACTTC	CASSLDSPNIQYF
TRBD2	TRBV10-1	TRBJ2-3	-	TGCGCCAGCAGTGGGCTAGCGGGGGGAGGTACGCAGTATTTT	CASSGLAGGGTQYF
TRBD2	TRBV9	TRBJ2-2	-	TGTGCCAGCAGCGCCTCTAGCGGGGGCTCCCGGGGGGAGCTGTTTTTT	CASSASSGGSRGELFF
TRBD1	TRBV3-1/TRBV3-2	TRBJ1-4	-	TGTGCCAGCAGCCCCACCGACAGGGGTGAAAAACTGTTTTTT	CASSPTDRGEKLFF
-	TRBV5-1	TRBJ2-7	-	TGCGCCAGCAGCTTGGCCTTCCGGCCCAACGAGGCCTACGAGCAGTACTTC	CASSLAFRPNEAYEQYF
-	TRBV10-2	TRBJ1-6	few	TGCGCCACCGGACAGCACTCACCCCTCCACTTT	CATGQHSPLHF
-	TRBV2	TRBJ1-4	-	TGTGCCAGCAGTGTGGGGGGGCAGGGTGAAAAACTGTTTTTT	CASSVGGQGEKLFF
TRBD1	TRBV18	TRBJ1-1	few	TGTGCCAGCTTGACAGGGGGGGGACCGAACACTGAAGCTTTCTTT	CASLTGGGPNTEAFF
-	TRBV11-2	TRBJ2-1	-	TGTGCCAGCAGCAACCAAGTTGGTCCAGGCCACAATGAGCAGTTCTTC	CASSNQVGPGHNEQFF
TRBD1	TRBV10-3	TRBJ1-5	once	TGTGCCAACAGCGTCGGACAGGGGGCATCTCAGCCCCAGCATTTT	CANSVGQGASQPQHF
TRBD2	TRBV6-5	TRBJ2-7	-	TGTGCCAGCACCAGACTAGCGGGGACTTACGAGCAGTACTTC	CASTRLAGTYEQYF
TRBD1	TRBV18	TRBJ1-1	-	TGTGCCAGCTCACCAGGACAGGGGGAACGAGCTTTCTTT	CASSPGQGERAFF
-	TRBV19	TRBJ1-5	-	TGTGCCAGTAGTCAACAGGGCCACGGTCAGCCCCAGCATTTT	CASSQQGHGQPQHF
-	TRBV27	TRBJ1-2	-	TGTGCCAGCAGCTTCCTCGACGGACTTAACTATGGCTACACCTTC	CASSFLDGLNYGYTF
TRBD1	TRBV27	TRBJ2-3	few	TGTGCCAGCAGTTCCCACAGGGGGTCGGGAACAGATACGCAGTATTTT	CASSSHRGSGTDTQYF
-	TRBV6-5	TRBJ1-2	-	TGTGCCAGCAGACCACGGGGAGGCTATGGCTACACCTTC	CASRPRGGYGYTF
TRBD1	TRBV11-3	TRBJ2-3	-	TGTGCCAGCAGCTTTCAGACAGGGGGGTTGGATACGCAGTATTTT	CASSFQTGGLDTQYF
-	TRBV5-1	TRBJ1-2	-	TGCGCCAGCAGCCCCGTGGGCGCGGGTGGCTACACCTTC	CASSPVGAGGYTF
-	TRBV2	TRBJ1-2	-	TGTGCCAGCAGTGAGGTGCAGGGTGCCTATGGCTACACCTTC	CASSEVQGAYGYTF
-	TRBV5-3	TRBJ2-2	-	TGTGCCAGAAGGTTGGACAGACCGAACACCGGGGAGCTGTTTTTT	CARRLDRPNTGELFF
TRBD2	TRBV7-9	TRBJ2-5	-	TGTGCCAGCAGCCAGGGACTAGCGGGGGAAGAGACCCAGTACTTC	CASSQGLAGEETQYF
-	TRBV3-1/TRBV3-2	TRBJ2-7	-	TGTGCCAGCAGCCAGGTCAGATACGAGCAGTACTTC	CASSQVRYEQYF
-	TRBV10-3	TRBJ2-1	-	TGTGCCATCAGTGCAAACAATGAGCAGTTCTTC	CAISANNEQFF
-	TRBV30	TRBJ1-5	-	TGTGCCTGGAGTTTGGGGGGGGCCCAGCCCCAGCATTTT	CAWSLGGAQPQHF
-	TRBV5-1	TRBJ2-1	-	TGCGCCAGCAGCTTGGACGGGAACTACAATGAGCAGTTCTTC	CASSLDGNYNEQFF
-	TRBV2	TRBJ2-1	once	TGTGCCAGCAGTGCGGAGCAAACGAACAATGAGCAGTTCTTC	CASSAEQTNNEQFF
-	TRBV12-3/TRBV12-4	TRBJ2-7	-	TGTGCCAGCAGTTGGCAGGACTACGAGCAGTACTTC	CASSWQDYEQYF
TRBD2	TRBV6-4	TRBJ2-2	-	TGTGCCAGCAGTGCTCGCGGGGGGTTAGCCGGGGAGCTGTTTTTT	CASSARGGLAGELFF
-	TRBV12-3/TRBV12-4	TRBJ1-2	-	TGTGCCAGCACCCGGGGGGGCGGGGGCTACACCTTC	CASTRGGGGYTF
TRBD1	TRBV14	TRBJ1-2	once	TGTGCCAGCAGCCCTCCCCCGGGACAGAGTAACTATGGCTACACCTTC	CASSPPPGQSNYGYTF
TRBD1	TRBV6-5	TRBJ1-6	-	TGTGCCAGCAGTTACCGGACAGGGTACAATTCACCCCTCCACTTT	CASSYRTGYNSPLHF
TRBD1	TRBV15	TRBJ1-2	-	TGTGCCACCAGCCTAGACAGGGTTCCTGGCTACACCTTC	CATSLDRVPGYTF
-	TRBV15	TRBJ2-3	once	TGTGCCACAGATAGCACCGGCACAGATACGCAGTATTTT	CATDSTGTDTQYF